This TCR beta chain is from a study of T-cell reconstitution after alpha-beta-depleted transplantation in children. Study-wide points: In some patients, recipient T cells and intrathymic progenitors surviving conditioning explained high day-60 diversity.

Concerning this clonotype: Its target is unknown.

Preparation of the TCRbeta library was carried out with unique molecular identifiers. TCRdb redid the calling of the PCR reads with MiXCR, one entry per CDR3 protein. In the table there are about a million distinct CDR3 sequences, about 29% of which are singletons. This CDR3 is built from 14 residues. Trimming took 10 bases from V and 4 from J, leaving 16 bases between them. Per germline, CDR1 MNHNS and CDR2 SASEGT. The clonotype comes from a boy under three years old who had a stem cell transplant for SCID, so the T cells may come from the graft donor. The chain uses TRBV6-1 and TRBJ1-4, with D hard to call. Sequenced material: PBMCs, mostly from graft donor cells, taken 360 days after TCRalphabeta/CD19-depleted stem cell transplant. The DNA of the CDR3 is TGTGCCACCAGGAACGGAGGTTATAATGAAAAACTGTTTTTT. Residues: CATRNGGYNEKLFF.